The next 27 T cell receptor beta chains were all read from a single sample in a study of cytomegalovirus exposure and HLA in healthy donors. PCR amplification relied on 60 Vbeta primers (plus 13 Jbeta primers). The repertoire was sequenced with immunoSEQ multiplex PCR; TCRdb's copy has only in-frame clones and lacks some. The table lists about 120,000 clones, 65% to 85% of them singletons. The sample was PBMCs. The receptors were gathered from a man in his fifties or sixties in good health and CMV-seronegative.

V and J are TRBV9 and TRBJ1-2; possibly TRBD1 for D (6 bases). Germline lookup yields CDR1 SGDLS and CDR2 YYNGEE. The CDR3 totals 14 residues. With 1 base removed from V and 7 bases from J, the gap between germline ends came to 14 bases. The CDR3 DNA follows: TGTGCCAGCAGCGTAAATGTAGGGGGTTCTGGCTACACCTTC. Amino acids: CASSVNVGGSGYTF. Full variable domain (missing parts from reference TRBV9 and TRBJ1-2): DSGVTQTPKHLITATGQRVTLRCSPRSGDLSVYWYQQSLDQGLQFLIQYYNGEERAKGNILERFSAQQFPDLHSELNLSSLELGDSALYFCASSVNVGGSGYTFGSGTRLTVV.

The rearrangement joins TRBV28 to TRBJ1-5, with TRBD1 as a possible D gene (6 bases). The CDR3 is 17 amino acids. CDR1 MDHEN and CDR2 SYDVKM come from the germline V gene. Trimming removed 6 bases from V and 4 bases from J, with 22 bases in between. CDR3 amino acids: CASSYGLGGLGNQPQHF. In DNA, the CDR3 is TGTGCCAGCAGCTATGGGTTGGGGGGGCTCGGTAATCAGCCCCAGCATTTT.

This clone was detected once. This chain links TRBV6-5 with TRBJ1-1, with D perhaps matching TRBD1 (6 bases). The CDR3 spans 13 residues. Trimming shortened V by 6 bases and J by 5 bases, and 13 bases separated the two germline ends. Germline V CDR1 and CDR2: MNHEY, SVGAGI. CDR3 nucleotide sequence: TGTGCCAGCAGGAGATTCAGGGGAACTGAAGCTTTCTTT. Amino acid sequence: CASRRFRGTEAFF.

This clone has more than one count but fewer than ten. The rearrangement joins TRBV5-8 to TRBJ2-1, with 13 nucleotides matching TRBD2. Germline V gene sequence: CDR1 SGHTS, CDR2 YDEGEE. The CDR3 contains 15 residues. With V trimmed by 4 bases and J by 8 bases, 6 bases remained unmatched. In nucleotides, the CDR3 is TGTGCCAGCAGCCCCGGGACTAGCGGGACAGATGAGCAGTTCTTC. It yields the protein CASSPGTSGTDEQFF.

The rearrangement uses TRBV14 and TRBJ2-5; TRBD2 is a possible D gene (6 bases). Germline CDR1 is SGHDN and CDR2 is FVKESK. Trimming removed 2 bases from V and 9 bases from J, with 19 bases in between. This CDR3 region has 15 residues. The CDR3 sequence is CASSQRRDSRSSQYF. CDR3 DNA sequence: TGTGCCAGCAGCCAACGCCGGGACTCCCGCTCTTCCCAGTACTTC.

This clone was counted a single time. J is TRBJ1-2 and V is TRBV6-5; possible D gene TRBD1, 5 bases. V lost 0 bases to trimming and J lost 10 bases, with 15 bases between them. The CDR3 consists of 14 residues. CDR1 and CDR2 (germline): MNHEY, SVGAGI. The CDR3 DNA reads TGTGCCAGCAGTTACTCGGGGCGGACGAAATACTACACCTTC. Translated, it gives CASSYSGRTKYYTF.

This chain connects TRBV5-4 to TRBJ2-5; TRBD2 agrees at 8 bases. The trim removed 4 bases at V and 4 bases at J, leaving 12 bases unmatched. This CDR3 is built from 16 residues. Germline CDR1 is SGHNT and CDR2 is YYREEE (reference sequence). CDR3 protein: CASSTQRETYRETQYF. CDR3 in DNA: TGTGCCAGCAGCACCCAGCGGGAGACTTATCGAGAGACCCAGTACTTC.

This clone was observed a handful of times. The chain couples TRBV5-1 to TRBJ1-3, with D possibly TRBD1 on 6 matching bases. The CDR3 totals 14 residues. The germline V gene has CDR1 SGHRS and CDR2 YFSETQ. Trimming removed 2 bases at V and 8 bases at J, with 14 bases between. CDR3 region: CASSLGQRVDTIYF. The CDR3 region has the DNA TGCGCCAGCAGCTTAGGACAGAGGGTTGACACCATATATTTT. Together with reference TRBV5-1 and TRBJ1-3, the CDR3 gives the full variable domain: KAGVTQTPRYLIKTRGQQVTLSCSPISGHRSVSWYQQTPGQGLQFLFEYFSETQRNKGNFPGRFSGRQFSNSRSEMNVSTLELGDSALYLCASSLGQRVDTIYFGEGSWLTVV.

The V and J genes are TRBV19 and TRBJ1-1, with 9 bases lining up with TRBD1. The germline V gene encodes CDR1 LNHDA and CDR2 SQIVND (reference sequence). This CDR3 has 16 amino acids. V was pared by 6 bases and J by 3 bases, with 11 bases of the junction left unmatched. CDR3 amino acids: CASRITGGRGYTEAFF. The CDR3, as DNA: TGTGCCAGTAGGATAACAGGGGGCAGGGGGTACACTGAAGCTTTCTTT.

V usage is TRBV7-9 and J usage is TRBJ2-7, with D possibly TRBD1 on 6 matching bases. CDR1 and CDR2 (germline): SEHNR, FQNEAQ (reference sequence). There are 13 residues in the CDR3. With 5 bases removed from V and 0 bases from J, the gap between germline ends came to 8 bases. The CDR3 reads CASSKDSSYEQYF. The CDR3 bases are TGTGCCAGCAGCAAGGACAGCTCCTACGAGCAGTACTTC. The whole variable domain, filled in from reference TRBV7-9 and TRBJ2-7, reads DTGVSQNPRHKITKRGQNVTFRCDPISEHNRLYWYRQTLGQGPEFLTYFQNEAQLEKSRLLSDRFSAERPKGSFSTLEIQRTEQGDSAMYLCASSKDSSYEQYFGPGTRLTVT.

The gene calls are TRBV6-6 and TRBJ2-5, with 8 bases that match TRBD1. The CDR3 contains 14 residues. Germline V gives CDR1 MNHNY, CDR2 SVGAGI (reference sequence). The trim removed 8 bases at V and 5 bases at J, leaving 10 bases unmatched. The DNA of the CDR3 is TGTGCCAGCCTAGACAGGGGCGGAGGGGAGACCCAGTACTTC. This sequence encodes CASLDRGGGETQYF.

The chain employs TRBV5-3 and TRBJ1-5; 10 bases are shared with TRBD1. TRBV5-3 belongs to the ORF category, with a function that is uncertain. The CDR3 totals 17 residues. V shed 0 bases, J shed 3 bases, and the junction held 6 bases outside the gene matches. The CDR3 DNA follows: TGTGCCAGAAGCTTGGAGATGGGACAGGGGTCCAATCAGCCCCAGCATTTT. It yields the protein CARSLEMGQGSNQPQHF.

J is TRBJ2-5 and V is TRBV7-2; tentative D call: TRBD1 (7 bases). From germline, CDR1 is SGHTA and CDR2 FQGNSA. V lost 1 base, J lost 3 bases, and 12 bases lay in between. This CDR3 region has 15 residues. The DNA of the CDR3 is TGTGCCAGCAGCTTAGGCGGGACAGTCGAAGAGACCCAGTACTTC. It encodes CASSLGGTVEETQYF.

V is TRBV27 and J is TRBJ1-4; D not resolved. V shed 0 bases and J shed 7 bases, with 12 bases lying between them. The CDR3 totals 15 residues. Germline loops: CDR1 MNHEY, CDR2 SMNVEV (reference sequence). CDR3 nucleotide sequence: TGTGCCAGCAGTTTATCGCGGGTTAGAAGTGAAAAACTGTTTTTT. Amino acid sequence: CASSLSRVRSEKLFF.

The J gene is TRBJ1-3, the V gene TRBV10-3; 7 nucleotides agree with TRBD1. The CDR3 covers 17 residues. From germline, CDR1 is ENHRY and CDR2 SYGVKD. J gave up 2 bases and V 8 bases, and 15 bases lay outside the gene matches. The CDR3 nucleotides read TGTGCCATCGGGTCGGGACTCAGGGGGATGCCTGGAAACACCATATATTTT. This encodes CAIGSGLRGMPGNTIYF.

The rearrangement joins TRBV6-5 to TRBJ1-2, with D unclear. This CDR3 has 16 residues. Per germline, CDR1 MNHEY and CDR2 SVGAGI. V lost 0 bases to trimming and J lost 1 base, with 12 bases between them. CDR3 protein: CASSYSPPQLNYGYTF. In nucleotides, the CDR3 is TGTGCCAGCAGTTACTCCCCTCCTCAACTTAACTATGGCTACACCTTC.

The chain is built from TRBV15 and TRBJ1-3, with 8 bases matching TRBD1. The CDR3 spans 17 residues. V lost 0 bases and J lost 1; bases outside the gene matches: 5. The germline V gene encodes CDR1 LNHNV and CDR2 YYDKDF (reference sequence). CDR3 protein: CATSRDQGALSGNTIYF. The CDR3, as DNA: TGTGCCACCAGCAGAGATCAGGGGGCACTTTCTGGAAACACCATATATTTT. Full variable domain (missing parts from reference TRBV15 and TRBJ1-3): DAMVIQNPRYQVTQFGKPVTLSCSQTLNHNVMYWYQQKSSQAPKLLFHYYDKDFNNEADTPDNFQSRRPNTSFCFLDIRSPGLGDTAMYLCATSRDQGALSGNTIYFGEGSWLTVV.

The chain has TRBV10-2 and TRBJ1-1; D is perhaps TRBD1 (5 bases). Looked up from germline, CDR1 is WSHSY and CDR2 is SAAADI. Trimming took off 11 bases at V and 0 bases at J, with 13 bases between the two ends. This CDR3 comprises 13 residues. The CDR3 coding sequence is TGCGCCTCGGGGGAGGGCCTGAACACTGAAGCTTTCTTT. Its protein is CASGEGLNTEAFF.

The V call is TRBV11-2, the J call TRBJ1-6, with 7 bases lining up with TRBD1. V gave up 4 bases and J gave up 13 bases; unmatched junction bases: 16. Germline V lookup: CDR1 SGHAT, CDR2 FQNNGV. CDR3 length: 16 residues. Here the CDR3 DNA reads TGTGCCAGCAGCTCGACAGACACGAGGACAGGCAGGCCCCTCCACTTT. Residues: CASSSTDTRTGRPLHF.

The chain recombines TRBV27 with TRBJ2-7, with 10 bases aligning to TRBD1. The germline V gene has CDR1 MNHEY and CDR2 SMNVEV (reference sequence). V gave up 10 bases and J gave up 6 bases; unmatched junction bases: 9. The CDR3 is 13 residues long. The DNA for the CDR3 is TGTGCCACCCGGGACAGGGGTGGTGGCGAGCAGTACTTC. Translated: CATRDRGGGEQYF.

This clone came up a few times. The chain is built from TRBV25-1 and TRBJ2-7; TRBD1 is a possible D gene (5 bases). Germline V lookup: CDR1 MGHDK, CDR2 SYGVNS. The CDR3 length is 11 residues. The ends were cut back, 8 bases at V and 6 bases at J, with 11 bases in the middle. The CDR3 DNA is TGTGCCAGCGGGCAGGGTAGCGAGCAGTACTTC. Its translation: CASGQGSEQYF.

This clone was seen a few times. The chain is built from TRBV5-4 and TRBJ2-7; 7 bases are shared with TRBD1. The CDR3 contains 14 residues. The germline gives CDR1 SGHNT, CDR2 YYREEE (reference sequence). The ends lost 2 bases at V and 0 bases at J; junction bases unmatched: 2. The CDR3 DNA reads TGTGCCAGCAGCTTAGGGACAGTCTCCTACGAGCAGTACTTC. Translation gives CASSLGTVSYEQYF.

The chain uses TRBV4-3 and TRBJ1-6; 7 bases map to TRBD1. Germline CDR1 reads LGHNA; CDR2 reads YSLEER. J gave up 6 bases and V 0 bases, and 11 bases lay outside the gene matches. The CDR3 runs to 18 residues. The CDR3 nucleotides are TGCGCCAGCAGCCAAGAGGTTAACAGGGGCCTCCTTAATTCACCCCTCCACTTT. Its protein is CASSQEVNRGLLNSPLHF.

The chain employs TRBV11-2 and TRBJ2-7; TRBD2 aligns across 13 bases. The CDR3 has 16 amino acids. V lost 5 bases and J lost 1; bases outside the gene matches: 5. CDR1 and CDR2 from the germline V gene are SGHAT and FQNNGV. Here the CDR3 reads CASSGSGLAGSYEQYF. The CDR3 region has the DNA TGTGCCAGCAGCGGGTCGGGACTAGCGGGGTCCTACGAGCAGTACTTC.

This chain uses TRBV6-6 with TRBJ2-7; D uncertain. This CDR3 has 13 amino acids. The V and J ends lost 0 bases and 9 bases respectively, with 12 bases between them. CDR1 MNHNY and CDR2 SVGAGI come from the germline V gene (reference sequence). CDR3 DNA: TGTGCCAGCAGTTACTCGGCACACCCGGGGCAGTACTTC. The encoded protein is CASSYSAHPGQYF.

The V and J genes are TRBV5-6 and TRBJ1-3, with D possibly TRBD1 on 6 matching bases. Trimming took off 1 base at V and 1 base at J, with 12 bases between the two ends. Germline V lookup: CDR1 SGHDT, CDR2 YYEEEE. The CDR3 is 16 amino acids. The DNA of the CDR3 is TGTGCCAGCAGCTTGTTCTGGGACATTTCTGGAAACACCATATATTTT. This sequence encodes CASSLFWDISGNTIYF.

DNA for the CDR3: TGTGCCAGCTCGAGGAGTAGCAATCAGCCCCAGCATTTT. Protein sequence: CASSRSSNQPQHF. The chain uses TRBV5-8 and TRBJ1-5; no clear D gene. V was trimmed by 7 bases and J by 0 bases, leaving 8 bases between them. CDR3 length: 13 amino acids. Germline CDR1 SGHTS, CDR2 YDEGEE.